The following is a TCR beta chain sequence with its context. The data originate from a study of blood T cell repertoires in COVID-19. Study details: Donors of Cohort 3 who recovered were those that had two negative PCRs, clearance, or symptom resolution.

Participant ages covered roughly 18 to 89 years across about two dozen US areas. Cohorts were based on clinical histories the participants reported. In the original analysis: Estimation of nucleated cell counts was performed using reference gene primer amplification. Repertoires were generated with immunoSEQ multiplex PCR, while TCRdb's copy carries only in-frame clones and drops some. V and J calls and clone size are copied from that table; D and trimming were computed from the DNA. Of under 150,000 clones in the sample, over 75% were seen once. V lost 5 bases, J lost 1 base, and 11 bases lay in between. The CDR3 has 14 residues. Germline CDR1 is LNHDA and CDR2 is SQIVND (reference sequence).

The specimen sequenced was PBMCs or T cells enriched from blood (not recorded which). The V call is TRBV19, the J call TRBJ1-1, with D tentatively TRBD1 (6 bases). The receptor comes from a middle-aged man in a cohort exposed to, infected with or recovered from COVID-19 (not recorded which). The CDR3 region has the DNA TGTGCCAGTAGTGTCGCGACAGGGAACACTGAAGCTTTCTTT. Translating it yields CASSVATGNTEAFF. Full variable domain (missing parts from reference TRBV19 and TRBJ1-1): DGGITQSPKYLFRKEGQNVTLSCEQNLNHDAMYWYRQDPGQGLRLIYYSQIVNDFQKGDIAEGYSVSREKKESFPLTVTSAQKNPTAFYLCASSVATGNTEAFFGQGTRLTVV.